These T cell receptor beta chains were read from a single sample in a study of shared clonotypes between healthy human individuals. The protocol was immunoSEQ multiplex PCR, while the TCRdb copy is restricted to in-frame clones and leaves out a portion. Here the sample spans approximately 740,000 clones, around 92% being singletons. The sequenced material came from naive CD8+ T cells sorted from blood. Receptor source: a man in his thirties or forties in good health. CDR3s leave out the opening cysteine and the closing phenylalanine or tryptophan. Some rows mark clone size as missing; the rest say once, few, many or name a class of expanded clone.

v_call	clone_size	cdr3_aa
TRBV6-1	-	ASSELRGTAGTDTQY
TRBV27	-	ASSSGLGLAVSYEQY
TRBV7-8	-	ASTVGNEQY
TRBV7-2	once	ASSFTGELF
TRBV4-1	-	ASSQEGTGDRHEQY
TRBV10-3	once	AIKEGYDSGTEAF
TRBV7-6	-	ASSLAGGYDEQY
TRBV2	few	ASFGGNIQY
TRBV29-1	-	SDPRRVNTEAF
TRBV14	-	ASSQERVTGQETQY
TRBV7-9	-	ASSPSGQDREKLF
TRBV29-1	-	SVRQGWETQY
TRBV6-4	once	ASSDWGAEDTQY
TRBV27	-	ASRQAGGSYNEQF
TRBV9	-	ASSPSGRAYEQY
TRBV12-5	-	ASGLPTGLAEDNEQF
TRBV12-2	-	ASRSPLREPYEQY
TRBV9	-	ASSARGLAERIDNEQF
TRBV2	-	ASRLTSGRAYGGELF
TRBV19	-	ASSVGWAGSSYEQY
TRBV6-4	-	ASQGYEQY
TRBV27	-	ASGQVASSYEQY
TRBV7-8	-	ASSRPRDTYNEQF
TRBV2	-	ASGDSNSNQPQH
TRBV15	-	ATGAGSYEQY
TRBV7-3	-	ASSLTASGVHNEQF
TRBV19	once	ASTTPRTWSVNTEAF
TRBV5-6	-	ASSLNPGTGEQY
TRBV7-2	-	ASSLATEGYGYT
TRBV6-5	-	ASSYSDFGTDTQY
TRBV7-9	-	ASSFSSYEQY
TRBV19	-	ASSINLYNPYEQY